The present TCR beta chain was sequenced within a study of blood T cell repertoires in COVID-19. Study-level information: Some COVID-19 samples were acute and others convalescent; all came from the United States, Italy and Spain. The analysed material was cDNA or gDNA that came from T cells, B-cell-depleted T cells, or PBMCs.

This clone was seen just once. Per the authors' pipeline: The assay estimated nucleated cells by amplifying reference gene primers. Libraries were prepared by immunoSEQ multiplex PCR; TCRdb keeps only in-frame clonotypes and omits some of them. V and J calls and clone size are those listed in that table; D and trimming were worked out from the DNA. The sample records more than 85,000 clones, about nine tenths being singletons. The CDR3 is made up of 14 amino acids. Trimming pared 3 bases from V and 5 bases from J, leaving 14 bases between. Germline V lookup: CDR1 SGHRS, CDR2 YFSETQ. The chain links TRBV5-1 to TRBJ1-2; weak D call: TRBD1 (5 bases). This TCR was recovered from a young man with acute or convalescent COVID-19. The source material was peripheral blood. The CDR3 region has the DNA TGCGCCAGCAGCTCGACAGTCGGGCGGTATGGCTACACCTTC. It codes for CASSSTVGRYGYTF.